Shown below are 23 T cell receptor beta chains from a single sample sequenced in a study of human T cells and chemical hapten exposure. Time point specified: patch test 1, 2 weeks after DPC sensitization. The treatment denotes: therapeutic diphenylcyclopropenone sensitization with weekly scalp DPC. TCRdb reprocessed the RACE reads via MiXCR and lists one record per CDR3 protein. The profile shows roughly 80,000 distinct CDR3 sequences, about 11% of them singletons. The sample consisted of whole blood, taken in connection with sensitization to the hapten diphenylcyclopropenone (DPC). The origin of the receptors is a woman in her fifties or sixties with alopecia areata. Some clones in this sample may be carry-over from other donors' samples.

V is TRBV20-1 and J is TRBJ2-4; TRBD1 matches at 10 bases. Trimming at V came to 6 bases and at J to 8 bases, leaving 10 bases not matched to a gene. The CDR3 has 14 residues. CDR1 is DFQATT and CDR2 is SNEGSKA in the germline V gene (reference sequence). The CDR3 bases are TGCAGTGCGGAGACAGGGGGCGCGATGGACATTCAGTACTTC. As protein: CSAETGGAMDIQYF.

This clonotype occurred a few times. V is TRBV5-1 and J is TRBJ2-5; 7 nucleotides agree with TRBD2. CDR1 SGHRS and CDR2 YFSETQ come from the germline V gene. After removal of 2 bases from V and 1 base from J, the junction contained 5 bases not matched to a gene. There are 15 residues in the CDR3. This CDR3 reads CASSFGSGIQETQYF. The CDR3 nucleotides read TGCGCCAGCAGCTTTGGAAGCGGGATCCAAGAGACCCAGTACTTC. Full variable domain (missing parts from reference TRBV5-1 and TRBJ2-5): KAGVTQTPRYLIKTRGQQVTLSCSPISGHRSVSWYQQTPGQGLQFLFEYFSETQRNKGNFPGRFSGRQFSNSRSEMNVSTLELGDSALYLCASSFGSGIQETQYFGPGTRLLVL.

Many counts were recorded for this clonotype. The J gene is TRBJ1-4, the V gene TRBV7-6; TRBD1 matches 7 bases. This CDR3 has 14 residues. The germline V gene encodes CDR1 SGHVS and CDR2 FNYEAQ. J gave up 7 bases and V 1 base, and 3 bases lay outside the gene matches. Here the CDR3 reads CASSLGTGGEKLFF. DNA for the CDR3: TGTGCCAGCAGCTTAGGGACAGGAGGTGAAAAACTGTTTTTT.

This chain uses TRBV6-1 with TRBJ1-1; the D is unclear. Germline loops: CDR1 MNHNS, CDR2 SASEGT. Deletions cut 1 base from V and 8 bases from J, with 8 bases between. The length of the CDR3 is 12 residues. This chain's CDR3 is CASSEGRHEAFF. For the CDR3, the DNA is TGTGCCAGCAGTGAAGGCCGGCACGAAGCTTTCTTT.

This clonotype was counted a few times. The chain recombines TRBV7-2 with TRBJ2-1, with 12 bases lining up with TRBD2. Germline-derived CDR1 and CDR2 are SGHTA and FQGNSA. The CDR3 runs to 18 residues. With 6 bases clipped from V and 4 bases from J, the junction kept 13 bases outside the gene matches. CDR3 sequence reads: CASRLTGLAGPIYNEQFF. CDR3 coding DNA: TGTGCCAGCAGGCTTACCGGACTAGCGGGACCAATTTACAATGAGCAGTTCTTC.

This clonotype turned up a few times. This chain joins TRBV23-1 and TRBJ2-7; 10 nucleotides match TRBD1. TRBV23-1 has ORF status, its function being uncertain. Trimming at V came to 4 bases and at J to 4 bases, leaving 4 bases not matched to a gene. The CDR3 covers 14 residues. The CDR3 protein is CASSPRQGAYEQYF. CDR3 nucleotide sequence: TGCGCCAGCAGTCCTAGACAGGGGGCGTACGAGCAGTACTTC.

V is TRBV20-1 and J is TRBJ1-1; a possible D gene is TRBD1 (6 bases). The germline CDR1 and CDR2 sequences are DFQATT and SNEGSKA (reference sequence). With 4 bases removed from V and 2 bases from J, the gap between germline ends came to 14 bases. CDR3 length equals 14 residues. In DNA form, the CDR3 reads TGCAGTGCTACCCGGACGGGGGGCAACACTGAAGCTTTCTTT. Translation gives CSATRTGGNTEAFF.

This chain joins TRBV19 and TRBJ1-5; D is uncertain. This CDR3 spans 17 amino acids. Per germline, CDR1 LNHDA and CDR2 SQIVND (reference sequence). Deletions cut 6 bases from V and 0 bases from J, with 18 bases between. CDR3 amino acids: CASRNLERVYSNQPQHF. The CDR3 DNA is TGTGCCAGTAGGAATCTAGAGCGGGTGTATAGCAATCAGCCCCAGCATTTT. The full variable domain, rest sourced from reference TRBV19 and TRBJ1-5, is DGGITQSPKYLFRKEGQNVTLSCEQNLNHDAMYWYRQDPGQGLRLIYYSQIVNDFQKGDIAEGYSVSREKKESFPLTVTSAQKNPTAFYLCASRNLERVYSNQPQHFGDGTRLSIL.

The genes are TRBV29-1 and TRBJ2-1, with D possibly TRBD2 on 5 matching bases. Germline CDR1 and CDR2: SQVTM and ANQGSEA. The CDR3 covers 14 residues. Trimming stripped 3 bases from V and 3 bases from J, with 12 bases between. As DNA, the CDR3 is TGCAGCGTTGACCGGGATCTAGACTACAATGAGCAGTTCTTC. Its translation: CSVDRDLDYNEQFF.

The rearrangement links TRBV11-2 to TRBJ2-4; 11 positions agree with TRBD1. This CDR3 region has 16 residues. The junction had 4 bases not matched to a gene; V was cut back by 1 base and J by 5 bases. Germline V gene data show CDR1 as SGHAT and CDR2 as FQNNGV. The CDR3 protein is CASSLVGQGAQNIQYF. In DNA form, the CDR3 reads TGTGCCAGCAGCTTAGTTGGACAGGGGGCGCAAAACATTCAGTACTTC.

This clonotype has only a few counts. The V call is TRBV5-1, the J call TRBJ2-1, with a possible D match to TRBD1 (6 bases). Germline CDR1 reads SGHRS; CDR2 reads YFSETQ. V was cut by 1 base and J by 8 bases, with 13 bases left in between. The CDR3 totals 14 residues. The CDR3, as DNA: TGCGCCAGCAGCTTGCAGTCTGGGGGCTATGAGCAGTTCTTC. Its translation: CASSLQSGGYEQFF.

This clonotype has at least ten counts. V and J are TRBV27 and TRBJ1-6; possibly TRBD1 for D (6 bases). The ends were cut back, 5 bases at V and 9 bases at J, with 17 bases in the middle. This CDR3 region has 15 residues. Per the germline V gene, CDR1 is MNHEY and CDR2 is SMNVEV (reference sequence). The CDR3 sequence: CASSPKYGGSSPLHF. The DNA of the CDR3 is TGTGCCAGCAGTCCCAAGTATGGGGGCAGTTCACCCCTCCACTTT.

As for this clonotype: A read error is possible here, since a much larger clone lies one base away. The chain links TRBV12-3 or TRBV12-4 to TRBJ2-3; D is unresolved. The CDR3 runs 15 residues. The CDR3 DNA sequence: TGTGCCAGCAGCCCTCGCGCTAGGCCCGGAGATATGCAGTATTTT. As protein: CASSPRARPGDMQYF.

This clonotype has only a few counts. CDR3 in amino acids: CASSEDRSYNEQFF. DNA for the CDR3: TGTGCCAGCAGTGAGGACAGATCCTACAATGAGCAGTTCTTC. The chain is built from TRBV2 and TRBJ2-1; tentatively, D is TRBD1 (6 bases). The CDR3 consists of 14 residues. The V gene lost 3 bases and the J gene lost 1 base, with 7 bases spanning the gap. Germline V gene sequence: CDR1 SNHLY, CDR2 FYNNEI.

In its sample, this clonotype was seen a few times. The rearrangement uses TRBV6-1 and TRBJ2-7, with 13 bases fitting TRBD2. CDR3 length: 13 amino acids. The ends lost 10 bases at V and 4 bases at J; junction bases unmatched: 4. Germline assignment: CDR1 MNHNS and CDR2 SASEGT. CDR3 nucleotide sequence: TGTGCCATCCGGACTAGCGGGGGTTACGAGCAGTACTTC. This sequence encodes CAIRTSGGYEQYF.

This clonotype was seen repeatedly, ten times or more. This chain connects TRBV29-1 to TRBJ2-5; D is uncertain. CDR1 is SQVTM and CDR2 is ANQGSEA in the germline V gene. The CDR3 sequence is 11 residues long. The V gene lost 5 bases and the J gene lost 1 base, with 5 bases spanning the gap. Here the CDR3 reads CSVCTQETQYF. The DNA of the CDR3 is TGCAGCGTTTGTACCCAAGAGACCCAGTACTTC.

The chain recombines TRBV29-1 with TRBJ1-3; D is unresolved. Trimming removed 4 bases at V and 0 bases at J, with 10 bases between. The CDR3 is 14 residues long. Germline V gives CDR1 SQVTM, CDR2 ANQGSEA. The CDR3 here is CSVAGYHSGNTIYF. Written as DNA, the CDR3 is TGCAGCGTTGCGGGGTACCACTCTGGAAACACCATATATTTT.

The chain employs TRBV28 and TRBJ2-3, with 10 bases that match TRBD1. The V and J ends lost 0 bases and 5 bases, in that order; junction bases with no gene match: 5. The CDR3 is made up of 16 amino acids. Per the germline V gene, CDR1 is MDHEN and CDR2 is SYDVKM. CDR3 bases: TGTGCCAGCAGTTTATGGGGACAGGGGACTAGAGATACGCAGTATTTT. It encodes CASSLWGQGTRDTQYF.

This clonotype was detected only a few times. The chain links TRBV9 to TRBJ2-1, with D unclear. V dropped 3 bases and J dropped 8 bases, with 18 bases sitting between them. CDR3 length: 15 residues. In germline, CDR1 is SGDLS, CDR2 YYNGEE. DNA for the CDR3: TGTGCCAGCAGCGGACCAAACCTTAGTGTCGATGAGCAGTTCTTC. Protein product: CASSGPNLSVDEQFF.

The chain is built from TRBV7-9 and TRBJ1-5, with D perhaps TRBD1 (5 bases). The CDR3 spans 16 residues. Germline CDR1 SEHNR, CDR2 FQNEAQ (reference sequence). V was clipped by 7 bases and J by 0 bases, with 16 bases between them. CDR3 loop: CASTHGDRDSNQPQHF. In DNA form, the CDR3 reads TGTGCCAGCACCCATGGGGACCGCGATAGCAATCAGCCCCAGCATTTT.

This clonotype was counted at least ten times. The genes are TRBV5-4 and TRBJ2-5; D is unclear. Looked up from germline, CDR1 is SGHNT and CDR2 is YYREEE (reference sequence). The V end was cut by 5 bases, the J end by 5 bases, with 10 bases between. The CDR3 spans 12 residues. The CDR3 region has the DNA TGTGCCAGCAGTTTTATAGGGGAGACCCAGTACTTC. Amino acid sequence: CASSFIGETQYF.

The chain combines TRBV20-1 with TRBJ2-3, with TRBD1 matching 7 bases. V trimming: 6 bases; J trimming: 1 base; junction bases outside the gene matches: 10. The germline gives CDR1 DFQATT, CDR2 SNEGSKA (reference sequence). This CDR3 comprises 15 residues. The CDR3: CSAPYRGVGTDTQYF. The CDR3 DNA follows: TGCAGTGCCCCCTACAGGGGCGTGGGCACAGATACGCAGTATTTT.

This clonotype was picked up many times. The J gene is TRBJ2-7, the V gene TRBV6-2 or TRBV6-3, with 9 nucleotides matching TRBD1. Germline V CDR1 and CDR2: MNHEY, SVGEGT. There are 15 residues in the CDR3. The V segment lost 2 bases and the J segment 6 bases; nucleotides outside the gene matches: 8. The CDR3 reads CASSYRTGEKGEQYF. Written as DNA, the CDR3 is TGTGCCAGCAGTTACAGGACAGGGGAAAAAGGCGAGCAGTACTTC.